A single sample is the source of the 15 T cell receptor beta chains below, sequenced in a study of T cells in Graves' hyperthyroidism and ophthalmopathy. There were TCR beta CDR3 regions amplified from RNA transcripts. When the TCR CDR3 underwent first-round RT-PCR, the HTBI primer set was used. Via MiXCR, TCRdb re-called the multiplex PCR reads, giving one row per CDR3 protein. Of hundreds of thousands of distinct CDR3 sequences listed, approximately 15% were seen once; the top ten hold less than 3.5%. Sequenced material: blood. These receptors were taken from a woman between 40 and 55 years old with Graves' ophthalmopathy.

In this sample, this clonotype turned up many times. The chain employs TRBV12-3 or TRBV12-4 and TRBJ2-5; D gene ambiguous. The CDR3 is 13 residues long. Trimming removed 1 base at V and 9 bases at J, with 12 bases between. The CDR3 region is CASSLGGRAAQYF. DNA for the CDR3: TGTGCCAGCAGTTTAGGGGGTCGCGCCGCCCAGTACTTC.

The CDR3 DNA sequence: TGTGCCAGCAGCTTAGATCGAGGGGCAGCGACGGGGGCCTTTAATTCACCCCTCCACTTT. This encodes CASSLDRGAATGAFNSPLHF. The rearrangement links TRBV11-2 to TRBJ1-6, with D maybe TRBD1 (6 bases). The V gene's germline CDR1 is SGHAT and CDR2 FQNNGV. Trimming took off 0 bases at V and 6 bases at J, with 24 bases between the two ends. The CDR3 is made up of 20 amino acids.

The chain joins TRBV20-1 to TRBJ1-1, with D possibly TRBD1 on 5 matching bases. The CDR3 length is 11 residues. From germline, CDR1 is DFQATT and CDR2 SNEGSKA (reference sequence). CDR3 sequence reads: CSVPGQGEAFF. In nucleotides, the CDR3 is TGCAGCGTTCCCGGACAAGGAGAAGCTTTCTTT.

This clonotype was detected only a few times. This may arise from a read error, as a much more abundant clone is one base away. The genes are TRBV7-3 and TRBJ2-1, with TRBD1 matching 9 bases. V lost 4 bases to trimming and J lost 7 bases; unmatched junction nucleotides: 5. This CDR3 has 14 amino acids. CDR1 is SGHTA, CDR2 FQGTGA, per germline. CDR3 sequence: CASSSGQGKNEQFF. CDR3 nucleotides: TGTGCCAGCAGCTCCGGACAGGGGAAGAATGAGCAGTTCTTC.

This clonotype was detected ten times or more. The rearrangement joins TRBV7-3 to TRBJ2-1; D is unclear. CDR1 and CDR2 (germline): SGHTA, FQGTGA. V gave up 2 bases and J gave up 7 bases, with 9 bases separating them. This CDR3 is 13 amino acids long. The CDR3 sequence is CASSLGHFNEQFF. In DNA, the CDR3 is TGTGCCAGCAGCTTAGGGCACTTTAATGAGCAGTTCTTC. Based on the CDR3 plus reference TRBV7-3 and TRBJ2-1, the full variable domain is GAGVSQTPSNKVTEKGKYVELRCDPISGHTALYWYRQSLGQGPEFLIYFQGTGAADDSGLPNDRFFAVRPEGSVSTLKIQRTERGDSAVYLCASSLGHFNEQFFGPGTRLTVL.

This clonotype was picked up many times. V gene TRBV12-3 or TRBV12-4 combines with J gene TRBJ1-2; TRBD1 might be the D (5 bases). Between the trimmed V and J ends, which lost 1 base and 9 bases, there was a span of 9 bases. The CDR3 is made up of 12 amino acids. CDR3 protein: CASSLVGESYTF. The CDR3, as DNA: TGTGCCAGCAGTTTAGTAGGGGAGAGCTACACCTTC.

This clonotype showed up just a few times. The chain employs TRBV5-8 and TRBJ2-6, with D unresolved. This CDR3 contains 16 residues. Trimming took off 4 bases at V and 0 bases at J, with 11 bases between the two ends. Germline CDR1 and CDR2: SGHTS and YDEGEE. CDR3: CASSPGRSSGANVLTF. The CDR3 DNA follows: TGTGCCAGCAGCCCAGGACGGTCCTCTGGGGCCAACGTCCTGACTTTC.

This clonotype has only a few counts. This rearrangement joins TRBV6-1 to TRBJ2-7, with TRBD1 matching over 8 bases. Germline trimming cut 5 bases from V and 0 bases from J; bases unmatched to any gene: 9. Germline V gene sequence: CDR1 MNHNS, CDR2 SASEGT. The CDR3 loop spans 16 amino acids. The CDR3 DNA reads TGTGCCAGCAGTCGACAAACAGGGGGGCCCTCCTACGAGCAGTACTTC. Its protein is CASSRQTGGPSYEQYF.

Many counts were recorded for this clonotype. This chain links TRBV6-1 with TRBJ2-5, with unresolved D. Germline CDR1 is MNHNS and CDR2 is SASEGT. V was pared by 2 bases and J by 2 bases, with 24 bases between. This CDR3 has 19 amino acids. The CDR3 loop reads CASSEKAPRSATLQETQYF. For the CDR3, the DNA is TGTGCCAGCAGTGAAAAAGCCCCAAGGTCTGCGACGCTTCAAGAGACCCAGTACTTC.

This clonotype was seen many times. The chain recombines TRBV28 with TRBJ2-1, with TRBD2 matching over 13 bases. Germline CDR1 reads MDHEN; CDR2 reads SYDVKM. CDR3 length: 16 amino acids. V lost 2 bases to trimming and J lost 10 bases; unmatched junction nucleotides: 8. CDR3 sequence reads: CASSLPTSGRGYEQFF. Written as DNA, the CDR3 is TGTGCCAGCAGTTTACCAACTAGCGGGAGGGGGTACGAGCAGTTCTTC.

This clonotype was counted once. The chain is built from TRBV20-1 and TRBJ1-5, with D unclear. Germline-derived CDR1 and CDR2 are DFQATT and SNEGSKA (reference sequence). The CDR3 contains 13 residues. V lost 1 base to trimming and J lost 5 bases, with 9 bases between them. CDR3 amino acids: CSARVELDQPQHF. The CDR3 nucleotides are TGCAGTGCTAGAGTCGAGCTGGATCAGCCCCAGCATTTT.

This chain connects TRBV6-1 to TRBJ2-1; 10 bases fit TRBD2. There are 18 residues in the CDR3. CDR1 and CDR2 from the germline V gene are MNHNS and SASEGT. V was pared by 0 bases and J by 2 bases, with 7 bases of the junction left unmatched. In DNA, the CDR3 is TGTGCCAGCAGTGAAGCGGCTAGCGGGAGTATCGCCTACAATGAGCAGTTCTTC. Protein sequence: CASSEAASGSIAYNEQFF.

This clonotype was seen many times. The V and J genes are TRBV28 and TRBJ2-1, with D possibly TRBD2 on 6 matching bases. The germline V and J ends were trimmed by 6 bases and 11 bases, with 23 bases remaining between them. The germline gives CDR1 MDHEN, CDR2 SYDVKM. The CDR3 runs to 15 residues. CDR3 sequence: CASSPRLGGSHKQFF. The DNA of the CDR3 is TGTGCCAGCAGCCCCCGACTAGGAGGTTCTCATAAGCAGTTCTTC.

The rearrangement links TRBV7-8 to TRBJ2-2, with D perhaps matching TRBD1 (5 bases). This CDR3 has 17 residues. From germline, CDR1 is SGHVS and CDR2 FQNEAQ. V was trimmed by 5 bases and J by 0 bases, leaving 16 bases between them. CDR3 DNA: TGTGCCAGCAGCCGATTTCCGACAGCTTCGAACACCGGGGAGCTGTTTTTT. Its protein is CASSRFPTASNTGELFF.

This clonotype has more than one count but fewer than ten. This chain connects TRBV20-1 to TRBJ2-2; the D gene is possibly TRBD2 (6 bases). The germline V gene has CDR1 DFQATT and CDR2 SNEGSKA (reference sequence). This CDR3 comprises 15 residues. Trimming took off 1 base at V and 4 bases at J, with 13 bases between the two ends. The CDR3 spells CSARVGTDLTGELFF. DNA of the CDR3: TGCAGTGCTAGAGTCGGGACTGATCTCACCGGGGAGCTGTTTTTT.